This entry describes one T cell receptor (beta chain). Its matching antigen is unknown. This entry comes from a study of T-cell memory formation after mild COVID-19. Notes on the study in general: Those CD4+ clones that contracted were mainly in CM and EM (CD8+ ones in EMRA).

cDNA libraries for TCR alpha and TCR beta, carrying sample barcodes and UMIs, came from 5'RACE with constant-segment primers. TCRdb reanalysed the 5' RACE reads using MiXCR and keeps one entry per CDR3 protein. The repertoire consists of approximately 350,000 distinct CDR3 sequences, with 10% to 15% occurring once and the leading ten covering 20% to 25%. The CDR3 sequence is 13 residues long. Germline V gene data show CDR1 as SGHVS and CDR2 as FQNEAQ. V shed 0 bases and J shed 7 bases, with 7 bases lying between them. The origin of this receptor is a young man who had mild COVID-19 (a few samples of this study predate the infection). Cell type and time point are not known. The sample taken for sequencing was PBMCs or a T cell subset sorted from them (not recorded which). The chain employs TRBV7-8 and TRBJ2-1; D unclear. This chain's CDR3 is CASSLASVNEQFF. CDR3 in DNA: TGTGCCAGCAGCTTAGCGTCAGTAAATGAGCAGTTCTTC.